This TCR beta chain was retrieved from a study of T cell responses to AZD1222 COVID-19 vaccine. Across the study: It was second doses at about 4 or about 12 weeks that were pooled. General observations from the study: Along spike, vaccine-associated CD4 TCRs were found throughout, with dominance at 160-218 and 743-854.

TCRdb keeps only in-frame clones here, not all; method: immunoSEQ multiplex PCR. The sample shows about 120,000 clones, about 90% of them seen only once. Details on this clone: Antigen specificity is unknown.

The sample here was peripheral blood, taken on day 0 of AZD1222 vaccination. This sequence originates from an adult in good health.

The CDR3 bases are TGTGCCAGCAGGGACAGTCCCCAGAGTGGAGATACGCAGTATTTT. This codes for CASRDSPQSGDTQYF. J is TRBJ2-3 and V is TRBV28; perhaps TRBD1 as D (6 bases). Looked up from germline, CDR1 is MDHEN and CDR2 is SYDVKM. This CDR3 contains 15 residues. The V gene lost 6 bases and the J gene lost 5 bases, with 18 bases spanning the gap.